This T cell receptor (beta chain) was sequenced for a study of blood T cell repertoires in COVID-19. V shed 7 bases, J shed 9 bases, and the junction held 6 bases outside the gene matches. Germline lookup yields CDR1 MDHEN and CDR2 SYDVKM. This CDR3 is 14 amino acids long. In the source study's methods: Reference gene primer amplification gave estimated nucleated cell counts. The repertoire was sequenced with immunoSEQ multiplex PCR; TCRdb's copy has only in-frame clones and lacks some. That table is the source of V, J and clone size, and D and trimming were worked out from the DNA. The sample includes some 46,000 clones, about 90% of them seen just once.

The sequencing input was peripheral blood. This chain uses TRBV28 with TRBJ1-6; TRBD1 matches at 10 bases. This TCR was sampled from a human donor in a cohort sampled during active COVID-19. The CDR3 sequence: CASTPGQGSSPLHF. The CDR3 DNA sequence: TGTGCCAGCACCCCGGGACAGGGGTCTTCACCCCTCCACTTT.